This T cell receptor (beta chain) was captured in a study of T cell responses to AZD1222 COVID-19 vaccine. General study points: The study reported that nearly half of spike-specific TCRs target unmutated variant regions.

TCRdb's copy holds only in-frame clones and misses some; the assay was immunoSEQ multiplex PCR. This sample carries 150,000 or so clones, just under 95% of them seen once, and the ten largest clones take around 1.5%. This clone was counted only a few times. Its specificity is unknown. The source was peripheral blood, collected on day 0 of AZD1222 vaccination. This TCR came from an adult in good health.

The CDR3 sequence: CASSQFVFGYTF. The CDR3 DNA sequence: TGTGCCAGCAGCCAATTTGTATTTGGCTACACCTTC. J is TRBJ1-2 and V is TRBV3-1 (or the pseudogene TRBV3-2); the D is unclear. Trimming shortened V by 2 bases and J by 7 bases, and 8 bases separated the two germline ends. CDR1 and CDR2 (germline): LGHDT, YNNKEL (reference sequence). This CDR3 spans 12 amino acids.